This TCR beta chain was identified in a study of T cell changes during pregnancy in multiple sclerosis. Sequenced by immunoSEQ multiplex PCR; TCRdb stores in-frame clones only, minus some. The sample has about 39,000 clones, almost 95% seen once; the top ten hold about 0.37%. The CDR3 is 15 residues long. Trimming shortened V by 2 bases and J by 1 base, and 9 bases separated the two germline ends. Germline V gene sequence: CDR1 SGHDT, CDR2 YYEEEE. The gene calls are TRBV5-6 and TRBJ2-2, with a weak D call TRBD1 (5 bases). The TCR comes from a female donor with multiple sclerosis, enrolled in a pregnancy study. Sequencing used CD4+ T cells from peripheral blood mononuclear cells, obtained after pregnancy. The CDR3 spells CASSLGVRNTGELFF. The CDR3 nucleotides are TGTGCCAGCAGCTTAGGGGTCAGGAACACCGGGGAGCTGTTTTTT.